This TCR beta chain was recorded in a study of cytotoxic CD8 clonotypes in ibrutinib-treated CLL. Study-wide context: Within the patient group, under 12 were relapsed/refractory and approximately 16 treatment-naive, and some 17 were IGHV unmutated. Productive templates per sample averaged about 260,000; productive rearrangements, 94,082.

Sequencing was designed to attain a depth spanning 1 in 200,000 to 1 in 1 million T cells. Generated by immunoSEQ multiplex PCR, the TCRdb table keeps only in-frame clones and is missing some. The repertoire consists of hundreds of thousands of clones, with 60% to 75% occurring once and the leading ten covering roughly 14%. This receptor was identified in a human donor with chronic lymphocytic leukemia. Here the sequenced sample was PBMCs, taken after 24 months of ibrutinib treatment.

The CDR3 region has the DNA TGTGCCAGCAGCGTAGCGGGGGAGGCATACGAGCAGTACTTC. Amino acid sequence: CASSVAGEAYEQYF. The J gene is TRBJ2-7, the V gene TRBV9; D perhaps matches TRBD2 (6 bases). The germline V gene has CDR1 SGDLS and CDR2 YYNGEE. The V gene lost 0 bases and the J gene lost 4 bases, with 11 bases spanning the gap. The CDR3 has 14 residues.